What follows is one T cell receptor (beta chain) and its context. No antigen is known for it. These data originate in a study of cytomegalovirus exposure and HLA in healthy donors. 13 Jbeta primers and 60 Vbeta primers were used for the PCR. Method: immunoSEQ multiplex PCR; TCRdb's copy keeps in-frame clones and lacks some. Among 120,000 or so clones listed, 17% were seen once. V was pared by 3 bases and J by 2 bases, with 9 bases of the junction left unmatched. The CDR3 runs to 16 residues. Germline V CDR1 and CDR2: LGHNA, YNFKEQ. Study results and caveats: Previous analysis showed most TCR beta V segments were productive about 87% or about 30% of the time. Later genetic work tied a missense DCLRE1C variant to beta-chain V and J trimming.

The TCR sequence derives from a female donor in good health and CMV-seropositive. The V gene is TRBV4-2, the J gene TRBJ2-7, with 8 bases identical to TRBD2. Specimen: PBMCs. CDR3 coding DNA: TGTGCCAGCAGCCAGATTCCGGGACTAGGGACCTACGAGCAGTACTTC. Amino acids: CASSQIPGLGTYEQYF.